Listed below are T cell receptor beta chains from one sample, sequenced in a study of tumor-infiltrating lymphocytes in primary liver carcinoma. TCRdb passed the multiplex PCR reads through MiXCR, listing each CDR3 protein once. The table has approximately 190,000 distinct CDR3 sequences, about 85% seen once. Sample: tumor tissue from primary liver carcinoma. The receptor set was obtained from a man aged 35-49 years with primary liver carcinoma and hepatitis B virus infection. The CDR3 runs from the conserved cysteine through the conserved F or W. Each record gives: D gene, J gene, V gene, clone size, CDR3 protein, CDR3 DNA. A D gene is named only where the DNA matches it firmly. A row's size may be missing; if present it is once, few, many or a size class.

NA,TRBJ1-5,TRBV29-1,NA,CSVTEGQTSQPQHF,TGCAGTGTCACCGAAGGACAAACTAGTCAGCCCCAGCATTTT
TRBD1,TRBJ2-2,TRBV5-1,once,CASSQHSQGTGGTGELFF,TGCGCCAGCAGCCAACACTCCCAAGGGACAGGGGGCACCGGGGAGCTGTTTTTT
TRBD1,TRBJ2-7,TRBV6-2/TRBV6-3,NA,CASSAWTGRYEQYF,TGTGCCAGCAGTGCCTGGACAGGACGCTACGAGCAATACTTC
NA,TRBJ1-5,TRBV5-5,NA,CARSLGVTDQPQHF,TGTGCCAGGAGCTTGGGCGTTACCGATCAGCCCCAGCATTTT
TRBD1,TRBJ2-7,TRBV24-1,many,CATRWPGQGSYEQYF,TGTGCCACCAGGTGGCCGGGACAGGGGTCCTACGAGCAGTACTTC
TRBD1,TRBJ2-7,TRBV5-1,NA,CVSSTSGGRSYEQYF,TGCGTCAGCAGCACATCAGGGGGACGGTCCTACGAGCAGTACTTC
NA,TRBJ2-4,TRBV28,NA,CASSRSDSALVKNIQYF,TGTGCCAGCAGCCGGAGCGACAGTGCACTAGTCAAAAACATTCAGTACTTC
TRBD2,TRBJ2-1,TRBV5-1,NA,CTSSRGGTSAYNEQFF,TGCACCAGCAGCCGCGGGGGGACTAGCGCTTACAATGAGCAGTTCTTC
TRBD1,TRBJ1-2,TRBV4-3,NA,CASNQDFGTGDGYTF,TGCGCCAGCAACCAAGATTTCGGGACAGGGGATGGCTACACCTTC
NA,TRBJ1-1,TRBV2,NA,CASSEAAGVGFF,TGTGCCAGCAGTGAAGCGGCGGGGGTAGGTTTCTTT
NA,TRBJ1-5,TRBV12-3/TRBV12-4,NA,CVSSLTSDQPQHF,TGCGTCAGCAGTTTAACTAGCGATCAGCCCCAGCATTTT
NA,TRBJ2-7,TRBV12-3/TRBV12-4,NA,CGSSLELWEGVRYEQYF,TGTGGCAGCAGTTTAGAATTGTGGGAGGGGGTAAGATACGAACAGTACTTC
TRBD1,TRBJ2-2,TRBV5-4,NA,CASSPGPSPGGLFF,TGTGCCAGCAGCCCCGGGCCCAGCCCAGGGGGGCTGTTTTTT
NA,TRBJ2-1,TRBV4-2,once,CASSQRGMYNEHFF,TGTGCCAGCAGCCAGCGGGGAATGTACAATGAGCATTTCTTC
NA,TRBJ1-6,TRBV5-4,once,CASTYETQNSPLDF,TGTGCCAGCACCTACGAGACACAGAATTCACCCCTAGACTTT
NA,TRBJ2-7,TRBV6-1,NA,CASSEDPRGDSYEQYF,TGTGCCAGCAGTGAGGATCCAAGGGGGGACTCATACGAGCAGTACTTC
TRBD2,TRBJ2-7,TRBV29-1,NA,CSVQSREGRVQYF,TGCAGCGTTCAATCGAGGGAGGGGCGCGTGCAGTACTTC
NA,TRBJ2-5,TRBV6-1,once,CASGPRTVMETQYF,TGTGCCAGCGGTCCACGGACAGTTATGGAGACCCAGTACTTC
NA,TRBJ2-7,TRBV4-1,NA,CASSPRKELFYEQCF,TGCGCCAGCAGCCCCCGAAAGGAACTCTTCTACGAGCAGTGCTTC
TRBD2,TRBJ2-4,TRBV5-5,NA,CASSLAGGPGDIQCF,TGTGCCAGCAGCCTAGCGGGTGGGCCGGGGGACATTCAGTGCTTC
NA,TRBJ2-7,TRBV11-2,NA,CASRLAPERAKYEQYF,TGTGCCAGCAGATTAGCCCCAGAGAGGGCTAAATACGAGCAGTACTTC